The entry below gives a single T cell receptor (beta chain) sequence along with its context. Its antigen is still unknown. This entry comes from a study of OX40 agonist ivuxolimab in advanced cancers. About the study: Three patients, one with hepatocellular carcinoma and two with cutaneous melanoma, achieved partial responses. Findings of the study overall: Average numbers of expanded clones were greater in CD8+ T cells than in CD4+.

Libraries were prepared by immunoSEQ multiplex PCR; TCRdb keeps only in-frame clonotypes and omits some of them. The table includes about 54,000 clones, approximately 75% detected once. The sample in question was CD4+ or CD8+ T cells sorted from blood, obtained in a trial of the OX40 agonist ivuxolimab. This sequence originates from an adult with an advanced solid tumor such as melanoma, head and neck, liver or kidney cancer.

CDR3 sequence: CSVGRGTRNEQFF. In DNA form, the CDR3 reads TGCAGCGTTGGCAGGGGGACCAGAAATGAGCAGTTCTTC. The gene calls are TRBV29-1 and TRBJ2-1; 7 bases align to TRBD1. This CDR3 spans 13 amino acids. Germline loops: CDR1 SQVTM, CDR2 ANQGSEA. V shed 4 bases and J 7 bases; nucleotides not matched to a gene: 7.